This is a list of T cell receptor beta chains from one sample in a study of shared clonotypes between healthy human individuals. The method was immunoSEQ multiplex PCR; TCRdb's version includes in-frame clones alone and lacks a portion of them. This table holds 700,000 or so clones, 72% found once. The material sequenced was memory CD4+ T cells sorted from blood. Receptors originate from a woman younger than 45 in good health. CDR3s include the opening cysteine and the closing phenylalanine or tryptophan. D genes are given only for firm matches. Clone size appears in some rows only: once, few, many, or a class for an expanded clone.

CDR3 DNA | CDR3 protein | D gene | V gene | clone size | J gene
TGTGCCAGCAGTCCCTCCTACAGGGGGAGCTCCTACGAGCAGTACTTC | CASSPSYRGSSYEQYF | TRBD1 | TRBV7-6 | NA | TRBJ2-7
TGTGCCAGCAGCCACCGACAGGAAATACCGTCCGATGAGCAGTTCTTC | CASSHRQEIPSDEQFF | NA | TRBV7-9 | NA | TRBJ2-1
TGCGCCAGCAGCGACTCCCAAACGACCGGGACAGAGAACTATGGCTACACCTTC | CASSDSQTTGTENYGYTF | TRBD1 | TRBV5-1 | few | TRBJ1-2
TGTGCCAGCAGCGCCGGGGACAGGGGGCTTCAGCCCCAGCATTTT | CASSAGDRGLQPQHF | TRBD1 | TRBV7-6 | NA | TRBJ1-5
TGTGCCAGTAGCGGAGGTAGGAGTTGGGGCAATCAGCCCCAGCATTTT | CASSGGRSWGNQPQHF | NA | TRBV19 | NA | TRBJ1-5
TGTGCCAGCAGCCAAGGGACTAGCGGGGGAAACATTCAGTACTTC | CASSQGTSGGNIQYF | TRBD2 | TRBV27 | NA | TRBJ2-4
TGTGCCAGTAGTAAGTCAAGAACAGGGAACACTGAAGCTTTCTTT | CASSKSRTGNTEAFF | NA | TRBV19 | NA | TRBJ1-1
TGCAGTGCCACAGGGGGTCTGGGCTACACCTTC | CSATGGLGYTF | TRBD1 | TRBV20-1 | few | TRBJ1-2
TGTGCCAGTAGTATGACCCTCGAAGAGACCCAGTACTTC | CASSMTLEETQYF | NA | TRBV19 | NA | TRBJ2-5
TGCGCCAGCAGCTTGATCCTAGCGGGAGGGCTCTCGAATGAGCAGTTCTTC | CASSLILAGGLSNEQFF | TRBD2 | TRBV5-1 | few | TRBJ2-1
TGTGCCAGCAGCTTGGGGGACTACGAGCAGTACTTC | CASSLGDYEQYF | NA | TRBV7-9 | NA | TRBJ2-7